The 26 T cell receptor beta chains in this list originate from one sample, sequenced in a study of cytotoxic CD8 clonotypes in ibrutinib-treated CLL. Sequenced by immunoSEQ multiplex PCR; TCRdb stores in-frame clones only, minus some. The sample includes about 130,000 clones, around three quarters of them seen just once. Here the sequenced sample was PBMCs, taken after 12 months of ibrutinib treatment. The receptors shown here come from a human donor with chronic lymphocytic leukemia.

Only a few counts were recorded for this clone. V is TRBV5-6 and J is TRBJ2-5; D possibly corresponds to TRBD2 (6 bases). CDR1 and CDR2 from the germline V gene are SGHDT and YYEEEE. V lost 7 bases to trimming and J lost 0 bases, with 13 bases between them. The CDR3 runs 14 residues. For the CDR3, the DNA is TGTGCCAGCTTCCCGGCGGGGCACCAAGAGACCCAGTACTTC. Its translation is CASFPAGHQETQYF.

The rearrangement uses TRBV18 and TRBJ1-3; D remains unclear. Trimming took 1 base from V and 0 from J, leaving 10 bases between them. The CDR3 runs to 16 residues. Germline V gives CDR1 KGHSH, CDR2 LQKENI. The CDR3, as DNA: TGTGCCAGCTCACCACTTAACGATATCTCTGGAAACACCATATATTTT. Protein: CASSPLNDISGNTIYF.

V usage is TRBV27 and J usage is TRBJ2-3; D possibly corresponds to TRBD1 (5 bases). V lost 7 bases, J lost 6 bases, and 17 bases lay in between. The CDR3 extends over 14 amino acids. CDR1 is MNHEY, CDR2 SMNVEV, per germline (reference sequence). This CDR3 reads CASTFRGRSDTQYF. In DNA, the CDR3 is TGTGCCAGCACGTTTAGGGGAAGAAGTGATACGCAGTATTTT.

This chain connects TRBV19 to TRBJ2-4, with 9 nucleotides matching TRBD2. CDR1 is LNHDA, CDR2 SQIVND, per germline (reference sequence). There are 17 residues in the CDR3. Trimming removed 3 bases from V and 7 bases from J; junction bases left unmatched: 13. CDR3 DNA: TGTGCCAGTAGTATCGGTGCGACTAGCGGAGAAGTGAACATTCAGTACTTC. Encoded protein: CASSIGATSGEVNIQYF.

The V call is TRBV6-5, the J call TRBJ1-2; the D is unclear. Between the trimmed V and J ends, which lost 2 bases and 6 bases, there was a span of 13 bases. CDR3 length: 14 residues. In germline, CDR1 is MNHEY, CDR2 SVGAGI. CDR3 nucleotide sequence: TGTGCCAGCAGTTACGGCCAGGCGGCCGATGGCTACACCTTC. Its protein is CASSYGQAADGYTF.

The CDR3 sequence is CATSRGTNNEQFF. In DNA, the CDR3 is TGTGCCACCAGCAGAGGAACTAACAATGAGCAGTTCTTC. The chain uses TRBV15 and TRBJ2-1; no clear D gene. This CDR3 region has 13 residues. V was cut by 1 base and J by 5 bases, with 6 bases left in between. Germline V gene data show CDR1 as LNHNV and CDR2 as YYDKDF (reference sequence).

CDR3 DNA sequence: TGTGCAAGTCGCTTAGGGATGACTAGCGAGGGGGTGGACAATGAGCAGTTCTTC. Its protein product is CASRLGMTSEGVDNEQFF. The chain links TRBV12-2 to TRBJ2-1; whether TRBD2, the table's D call, matches the DNA was not checked. TRBV12-2 has pseudogene status. The CDR3 extends over 18 amino acids.

The chain carries TRBV27 and TRBJ2-1, with D unresolved. This CDR3 contains 14 residues. The V end was cut by 3 bases, the J end by 7 bases, with 13 bases between. Germline V gene data show CDR1 as MNHEY and CDR2 as SMNVEV (reference sequence). CDR3 in amino acids: CASSFLGIDNEQFF. CDR3 in DNA: TGTGCCAGCAGTTTTTTGGGAATCGATAATGAGCAGTTCTTC.

This sequence joins TRBV11-3 and TRBJ1-1, with 10 bases that match TRBD1. CDR3 length: 16 residues. V was clipped by 6 bases and J by 4 bases; unmatched bases: 11. Germline V lookup: CDR1 SGHNT, CDR2 YENEEA. CDR3 in DNA: TGTGCCAGCAGTTCCCCCCGGACAGGGGGTACCACTGAAGCTTTCTTT. It codes for CASSSPRTGGTTEAFF.

The rearrangement uses TRBV7-9 and TRBJ1-5, with 7 bases matching TRBD1. CDR1 SEHNR and CDR2 FQNEAQ come from the germline V gene (reference sequence). J lost 6 bases, V lost 5 bases, and 1 base had no gene match. There are 12 residues in the CDR3. CDR3 residues: CASSPGGQPQHF. The CDR3 DNA is TGTGCCAGCAGCCCAGGGGGTCAGCCCCAGCATTTT.

V usage is TRBV11-2 and J usage is TRBJ1-5; no firm D call. Looked up from germline, CDR1 is SGHAT and CDR2 is FQNNGV. This CDR3 comprises 15 residues. Trimming pared 5 bases from V and 0 bases from J, leaving 11 bases between. CDR3 DNA sequence: TGTGCCAGCAGCCCAATCGGGAATAGCAATCAGCCCCAGCATTTT. Its protein product is CASSPIGNSNQPQHF. Based on the CDR3 plus reference TRBV11-2 and TRBJ1-5, the full variable domain is EAGVAQSPRYKIIEKRQSVAFWCNPISGHATLYWYQQILGQGPKLLIQFQNNGVVDDSQLPKDRFSAERLKGVDSTLKIQPAKLEDSAVYLCASSPIGNSNQPQHFGDGTRLSIL.

The genes are TRBV7-8 and TRBJ1-2; 8 bases fit TRBD1. The junction had 5 bases not matched to a gene; V was cut back by 1 base and J by 7 bases. This CDR3 comprises 14 residues. Looked up from germline, CDR1 is SGHVS and CDR2 is FQNEAQ. CDR3 amino acids: CASSLDYRGSGYTF. Here the CDR3 DNA reads TGTGCCAGCAGCTTAGATTACAGGGGGTCTGGCTACACCTTC.

CDR3 region: CAWGQGKQYF. CDR3 DNA sequence: TGTGCCTGGGGACAGGGGAAGCAGTACTTC. This chain links TRBV30 with TRBJ2-7; 9 bases are shared with TRBD1. Germline lookup yields CDR1 GTSNPN and CDR2 SVGIG (reference sequence). J was trimmed by 8 bases and V by 5 bases; bases with no gene match: 1. There are 10 residues in the CDR3.

The chain carries TRBV27 and TRBJ2-7; possibly TRBD2 for D (5 bases). This CDR3 comprises 14 residues. The germline V and J ends were trimmed by 8 bases and 3 bases, with 17 bases remaining between them. In germline, CDR1 is MNHEY, CDR2 SMNVEV (reference sequence). CDR3 sequence reads: CASQIDGVGYEQYF. CDR3 coding DNA: TGTGCCAGCCAGATCGACGGGGTGGGCTACGAGCAGTACTTC.

This clone occurred a few times. The chain links TRBV14 to TRBJ2-1; TRBD2 is a possible D gene (6 bases). V lost 3 bases and J lost 9, with 12 bases in between. Germline V CDR1 and CDR2: SGHDN, FVKESK. This CDR3 has 13 residues. CDR3 bases: TGTGCCAGCAGCCACAGACTAGTTGGTGAGCAGTTCTTC. Amino acids: CASSHRLVGEQFF.

V usage is TRBV19 and J usage is TRBJ1-5; TRBD1 agrees at 10 bases. The trim removed 6 bases at V and 0 bases at J, leaving 5 bases unmatched. Germline-derived CDR1 and CDR2 are LNHDA and SQIVND (reference sequence). The CDR3 extends over 16 amino acids. The CDR3 loop reads CASSTGQGYSNQPQHF. The DNA of the CDR3 is TGTGCCAGTAGCACGGGACAGGGGTATAGCAATCAGCCCCAGCATTTT.

This chain uses TRBV25-1 with TRBJ1-4; no reliable D call. The CDR3 runs to 15 residues. Germline assignment: CDR1 MGHDK and CDR2 SYGVNS. V was pared by 3 bases and J by 0 bases, with 8 bases between. The CDR3 DNA reads as TGTGCCAGCAGTGACCCCCGGTCAACTAATGAAAAACTGTTTTTT. It specifies CASSDPRSTNEKLFF.

This clone was recorded a few times. V usage is TRBV19 and J usage is TRBJ2-4; 12 bases agree with TRBD1. V gave up 6 bases and J gave up 6 bases; unmatched junction bases: 6. The CDR3 runs to 15 residues. Germline lookup yields CDR1 LNHDA and CDR2 SQIVND (reference sequence). Here the CDR3 reads CASSGTGGGGNIQYF. The CDR3 DNA is TGTGCCAGTAGCGGGACAGGGGGCGGGGGAAACATTCAGTACTTC.

The chain uses TRBV5-1 and TRBJ1-1; 10 bases are shared with TRBD1. J gave up 6 bases and V 1 base, and 6 bases lay outside the gene matches. The CDR3 runs to 15 residues. Per the germline V gene, CDR1 is SGHRS and CDR2 is YFSETQ. The chain's CDR3 is CASSLNRDRGAEAFF. The CDR3 region has the DNA TGCGCCAGCAGCTTGAACCGGGACAGGGGCGCTGAAGCTTTCTTT.

This clone has only one observation. This chain connects TRBV10-3 to TRBJ2-5, with 9 bases aligning to TRBD1. The V and J ends lost 8 bases and 0 bases, in that order; junction bases with no gene match: 7. CDR1 is ENHRY and CDR2 is SYGVKD in the germline V gene. The CDR3 contains 15 residues. This CDR3 is CAIGRGTGYQETQYF. As DNA, the CDR3 is TGTGCCATCGGACGCGGGACAGGGTACCAAGAGACCCAGTACTTC.

This chain joins TRBV5-6 and TRBJ2-1, with D unclear. V shed 4 bases and J shed 3 bases, with 14 bases lying between them. Germline V CDR1 and CDR2: SGHDT, YYEEEE. The CDR3 runs 15 residues. The CDR3 reads CASSASGPYYNEQFF. The DNA of the CDR3 is TGTGCCAGCAGCGCATCCGGGCCCTACTACAATGAGCAGTTCTTC.

This clone came up a few times. The rearrangement joins TRBV19 to TRBJ2-7; D unclear. There are 11 residues in the CDR3. With 5 bases removed from V and 3 bases from J, the gap between germline ends came to 5 bases. From germline, CDR1 is LNHDA and CDR2 SQIVND (reference sequence). CDR3 DNA sequence: TGTGCCAGTAGTGCGAACTACGAGCAGTACTTC. This codes for CASSANYEQYF.

J is TRBJ1-2 and V is TRBV30; D is undetermined. The CDR3 is 15 residues long. Germline CDR1 reads GTSNPN; CDR2 reads SVGIG (reference sequence). Trimming left V 0 bases short and J 4 bases short, with 15 bases between. The CDR3 reads CAWSVPGPSSYGYTF. The CDR3 nucleotides read TGTGCCTGGAGTGTCCCAGGCCCATCTAGCTATGGCTACACCTTC.

This chain joins TRBV4-1 and TRBJ2-5, with D possibly being TRBD2 (6 bases). The V end lost 2 bases, the J end lost 4 bases, and 11 bases lay between the germline ends. The CDR3 runs to 14 residues. Per germline, CDR1 MGHRA and CDR2 YSYEKL. The CDR3 sequence is CASSQIRRGETQYF. The CDR3 bases are TGCGCCAGCAGCCAAATAAGGCGGGGAGAGACCCAGTACTTC.

This sequence joins TRBV7-3 and TRBJ2-7; 7 bases are shared with TRBD2. Losses at the gene ends were 1 base for V and 5 bases for J; bases not matched to a gene: 11. Germline CDR1 and CDR2: SGHTA and FQGTGA. CDR3 length equals 16 residues. The CDR3 sequence is CASSLMLASGFHEQYF. In nucleotides, the CDR3 is TGTGCCAGCAGCTTAATGCTGGCTAGCGGTTTCCACGAGCAGTACTTC.

This clone has more than one count but fewer than ten. The gene calls are TRBV29-1 and TRBJ1-2; D remains ambiguous. The V gene's germline CDR1 is SQVTM and CDR2 ANQGSEA. The CDR3 is 12 residues long. Trimming cost V 3 bases and J 6 bases, with 11 bases left between them. The CDR3: CSVDRRGDGYTF. CDR3 nucleotide sequence: TGCAGCGTTGACCGACGAGGCGATGGCTACACCTTC.